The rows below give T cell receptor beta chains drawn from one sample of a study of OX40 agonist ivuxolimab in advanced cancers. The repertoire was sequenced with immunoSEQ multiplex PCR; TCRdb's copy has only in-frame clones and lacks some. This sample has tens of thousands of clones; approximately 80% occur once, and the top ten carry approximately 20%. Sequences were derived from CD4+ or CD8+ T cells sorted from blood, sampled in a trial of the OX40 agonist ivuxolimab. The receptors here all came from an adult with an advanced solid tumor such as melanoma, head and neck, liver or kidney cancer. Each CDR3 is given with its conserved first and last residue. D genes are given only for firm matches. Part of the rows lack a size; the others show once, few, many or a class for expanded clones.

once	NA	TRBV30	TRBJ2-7	CAWVPPETYEQYF	TGTGCCTGGGTCCCACCGGAGACCTACGAGCAGTACTTC
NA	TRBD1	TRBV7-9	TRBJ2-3	CASSLLTGGTDTQYF	TGTGCCAGCAGCTTATTGACAGGGGGAACAGATACGCAGTATTTT
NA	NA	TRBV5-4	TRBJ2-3	CASSFGVGATDTQYF	TGTGCCAGCAGCTTTGGGGTGGGGGCCACAGATACGCAGTATTTT
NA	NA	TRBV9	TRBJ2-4	CASSVEPAAKNIQYF	TGTGCCAGCAGCGTAGAACCTGCGGCCAAAAACATTCAGTACTTC
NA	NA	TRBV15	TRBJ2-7	CATSPAGAGSYEQYF	TGTGCCACCAGTCCAGCCGGGGCAGGATCCTACGAGCAGTACTTC
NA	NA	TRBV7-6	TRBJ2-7	CASGTGQNYEQYF	TGTGCCAGTGGGACGGGCCAAAACTACGAGCAGTACTTC
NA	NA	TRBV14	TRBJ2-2	CATSLGGSGELFF	TGTGCCACTTCCCTTGGGGGATCCGGAGAGCTGTTTTTT
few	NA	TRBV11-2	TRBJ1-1	CASSLAGTEAFF	TGTGCCAGCAGCTTAGCGGGCACTGAAGCTTTCTTT
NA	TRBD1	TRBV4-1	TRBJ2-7	CASSHTPGQGEYEQYF	TGCGCCAGCAGCCATACACCGGGACAGGGGGAGTACGAGCAGTACTTC
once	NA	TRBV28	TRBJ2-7	CASSFITVYEQYF	TGTGCCAGCAGTTTTATCACCGTCTACGAGCAGTACTTC
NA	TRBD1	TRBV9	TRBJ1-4	CASSVDRVDEKLFF	TGTGCCAGCAGCGTGGACAGGGTGGATGAAAAACTGTTTTTT
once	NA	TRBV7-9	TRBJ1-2	CASSLETDFYGYTF	TGTGCCAGCAGCTTAGAGACAGACTTTTATGGCTACACCTTC
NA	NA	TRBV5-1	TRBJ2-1	CASSLAGTPNNEQFF	TGCGCCAGCAGCTTGGCGGGGACCCCAAACAATGAGCAGTTCTTC
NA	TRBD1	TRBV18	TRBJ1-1	CASSPLTQGVAEAFF	TGTGCCAGCTCACCTCTCACTCAGGGGGTCGCTGAAGCTTTCTTT
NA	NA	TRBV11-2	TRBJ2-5	CASRPQEVNDQETQYF	TGTGCCAGCAGGCCTCAAGAGGTTAATGACCAAGAGACCCAGTACTTC
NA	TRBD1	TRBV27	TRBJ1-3	CASLNGGQGKSSSGNTIYF	TGTGCCAGCCTAAACGGAGGACAGGGAAAATCCTCCTCTGGAAACACCATATATTTT
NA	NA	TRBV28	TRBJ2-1	CASSLQADDNEQFF	TGTGCCAGCAGTTTGCAGGCAGATGACAATGAGCAGTTCTTC
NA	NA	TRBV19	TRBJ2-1	CASSMSRGNEQFF	TGTGCCAGTAGTATGAGTAGGGGCAATGAGCAGTTCTTC
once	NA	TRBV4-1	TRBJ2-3	CASSQGSLISRDTQYF	TGCGCCAGCAGCCAGGGAAGTTTAATCTCCAGAGATACGCAGTATTTT
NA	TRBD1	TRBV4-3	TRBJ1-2	CASSQLQGASNYGYTF	TGCGCCAGCAGCCAGCTACAGGGGGCTTCTAACTATGGCTACACCTTC
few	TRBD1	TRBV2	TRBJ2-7	CASGDGTGYEQYF	TGTGCCTCTGGGGACGGGACAGGGTACGAGCAGTACTTC
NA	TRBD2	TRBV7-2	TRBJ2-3	CASRGTSGEADTQYF	TGTGCCAGCAGAGGGACTAGCGGGGAAGCAGATACGCAGTATTTT
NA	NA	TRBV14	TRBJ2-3	CASSRRVPQGSTDTQYF	TGTGCCAGCAGCCGGAGGGTCCCACAGGGGTCCACAGATACGCAGTATTTT
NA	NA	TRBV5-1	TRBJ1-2	CASSSSTPVVYGYTF	TGCGCCAGCAGCTCCTCTACACCGGTGGTCTATGGCTACACCTTC
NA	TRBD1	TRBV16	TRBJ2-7	CASRTGTGVGEQYF	TGTGCCAGCAGAACCGGGACAGGGGTAGGAGAGCAGTACTTC
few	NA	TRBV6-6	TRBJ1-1	CASSWRGEFGNTEAFF	TGTGCCAGCAGTTGGAGAGGGGAGTTTGGGAACACTGAAGCTTTCTTT
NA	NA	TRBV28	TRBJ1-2	CASSPPLTGAPVYGYTF	TGTGCCAGCAGTCCACCCCTTACGGGGGCCCCAGTTTATGGCTACACCTTC
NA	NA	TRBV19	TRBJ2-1	CASSLWGRSRNEQFF	TGTGCCAGTAGTCTTTGGGGGAGAAGCCGAAATGAGCAGTTCTTC
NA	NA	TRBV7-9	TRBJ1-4	CASSLGGPETGKLFF	TGTGCCAGCAGCTTAGGGGGACCTGAAACGGGGAAACTGTTTTTT
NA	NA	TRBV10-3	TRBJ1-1	CAISESDRHTEAFF	TGTGCCATCAGTGAGTCGGACCGTCACACTGAAGCTTTCTTT
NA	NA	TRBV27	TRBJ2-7	CASSLSEGVGGQYF	TGTGCCAGCAGTTTATCTGAGGGAGTTGGGGGGCAGTACTTC
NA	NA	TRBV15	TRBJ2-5	CATSARQAQETQYF	TGTGCCACCAGCGCCCGACAGGCTCAAGAGACCCAGTACTTC
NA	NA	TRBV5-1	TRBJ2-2	CASPVGGELFF	TGCGCCAGTCCGGTCGGCGGGGAGCTGTTTTTT
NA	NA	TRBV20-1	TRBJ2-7	CSAIAGSEQYF	TGCAGTGCTATCGCGGGAAGCGAGCAGTACTTC
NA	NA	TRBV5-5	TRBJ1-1	CASLFEMGVVEAFF	TGTGCCAGCTTGTTTGAGATGGGGGTAGTTGAAGCTTTCTTT
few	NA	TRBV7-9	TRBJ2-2	CASSLDTGELFF	TGTGCCAGCAGCTTAGACACCGGGGAGCTGTTTTTT
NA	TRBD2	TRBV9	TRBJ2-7	CASSVTSGTSAYEQYF	TGTGCCAGCAGCGTAACTTCCGGGACTAGCGCCTACGAGCAGTACTTC
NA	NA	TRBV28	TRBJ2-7	CASPLIGLEQYF	TGTGCCAGCCCCCTCATCGGGCTCGAGCAGTACTTC
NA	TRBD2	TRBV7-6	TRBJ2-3	CASSLAGGSTDTQYF	TGTGCCAGCAGCTTAGCGGGGGGGAGCACAGATACGCAGTATTTT
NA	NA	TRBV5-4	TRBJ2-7	CASSRDHEQYF	TGTGCCAGCAGCCGCGACCACGAGCAGTACTTC
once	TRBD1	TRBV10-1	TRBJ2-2	CASSESRQGANTGELFF	TGCGCCAGCAGTGAGTCAAGACAGGGTGCGAACACCGGGGAGCTGTTTTTT
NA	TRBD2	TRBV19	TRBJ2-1	CASNILGGSIYEQFF	TGTGCCAGTAACATTCTAGGCGGGAGCATCTATGAGCAGTTCTTC